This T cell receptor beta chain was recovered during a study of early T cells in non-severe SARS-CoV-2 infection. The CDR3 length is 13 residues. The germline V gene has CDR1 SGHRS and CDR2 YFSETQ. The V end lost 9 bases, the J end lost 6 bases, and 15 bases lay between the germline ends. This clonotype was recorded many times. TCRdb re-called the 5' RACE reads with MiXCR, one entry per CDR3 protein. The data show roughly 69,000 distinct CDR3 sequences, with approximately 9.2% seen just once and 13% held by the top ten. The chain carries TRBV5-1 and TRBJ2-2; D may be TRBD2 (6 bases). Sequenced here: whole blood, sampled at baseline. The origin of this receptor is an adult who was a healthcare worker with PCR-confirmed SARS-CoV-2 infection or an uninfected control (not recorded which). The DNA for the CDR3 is TGCGCCATCCCCCGCGGGGTCCCCGGGGAGCTGTTTTTT. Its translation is CAIPRGVPGELFF.